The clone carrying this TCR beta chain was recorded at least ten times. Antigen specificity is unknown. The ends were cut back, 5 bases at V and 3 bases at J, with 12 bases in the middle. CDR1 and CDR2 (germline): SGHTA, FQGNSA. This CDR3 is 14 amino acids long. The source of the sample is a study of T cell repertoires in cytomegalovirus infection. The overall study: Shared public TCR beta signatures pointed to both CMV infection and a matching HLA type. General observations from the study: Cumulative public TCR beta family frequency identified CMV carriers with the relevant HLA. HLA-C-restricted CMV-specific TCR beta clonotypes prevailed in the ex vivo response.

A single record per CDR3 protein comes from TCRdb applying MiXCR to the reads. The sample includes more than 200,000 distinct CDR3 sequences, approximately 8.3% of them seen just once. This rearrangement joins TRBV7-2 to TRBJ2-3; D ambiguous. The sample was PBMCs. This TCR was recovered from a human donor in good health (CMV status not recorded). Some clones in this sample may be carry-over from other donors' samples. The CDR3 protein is CASSVWGGTDTQYF. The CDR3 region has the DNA TGTGCCAGCAGCGTTTGGGGTGGTACAGATACGCAGTATTTT.